This TCR beta chain was captured in a study of PD-1 blockade in classical Hodgkin lymphoma. Whole-study findings and limits: Reported findings placed baseline TCR diversity lower in newly diagnosed patients (compared with healthy donors). There remain no defined causes for the repertoire differences, which possibly reflect disease activity or prior therapy.

As regards this clone: The antigen is unknown.

Repertoires were generated with immunoSEQ multiplex PCR, while TCRdb's copy carries only in-frame clones and drops some. The repertoire consists of roughly 21,000 clones, with approximately 87% occurring once and the leading ten covering over 6%. V was trimmed by 8 bases and J by 7 bases, leaving 17 bases between them. Germline V gives CDR1 MDHEN, CDR2 SYDVKM. The CDR3 contains 14 residues. Time point described: newly diagnosed, previously untreated cHL patient sample. Researchers pulled CD8+ T cells out of thawed PBMCs using magnetic negative selection. Untreated, newly diagnosed classical Hodgkin lymphoma PBMCs were used for comparison.

This receptor was obtained from a human donor with classical Hodgkin lymphoma. Sequencing was carried out using CD8+ T cells from blood. The rearrangement uses TRBV28 and TRBJ1-4, with a possible D match to TRBD1 (5 bases). The CDR3 DNA is TGTGCCAGCGCAAACCGGGGACTGGGTGAAAAACTGTTTTTT. Its protein product is CASANRGLGEKLFF.